Listed here are 32 T cell receptor beta chains from one sample, sequenced in a study of blood T cell repertoires in COVID-19. Sequencing was performed with immunoSEQ multiplex PCR; in TCRdb, only in-frame clones are kept and a portion is missing. The table records 430,000 or so clones, around nine tenths of them present only once. The sequenced material came from peripheral blood. The source of these receptors is a man between 18 and 29 years old with COVID-19, enrolled during active disease.

The rearrangement uses TRBV6-5 and TRBJ2-7, with 7 bases matching TRBD1. CDR3 length: 14 amino acids. CDR1 and CDR2 (germline): MNHEY, SVGAGI. Trimming took 5 bases from V and 5 from J; bases not matched to a gene: 9. The CDR3 reads CASSPTGIRDEQYF. In nucleotides, the CDR3 is TGTGCCAGCAGTCCGACAGGGATAAGGGACGAGCAGTACTTC.

The chain carries TRBV29-1 and TRBJ2-3, with 13 positions matching TRBD2. The germline V gene encodes CDR1 SQVTM and CDR2 ANQGSEA. V trimming: 6 bases; J trimming: 4 bases; junction bases outside the gene matches: 7. The CDR3 is made up of 15 amino acids. The CDR3 coding sequence is TGCAGCGTGCGGGGACTAGCGGGGCCCTCAGATACGCAGTATTTT. Its translation is CSVRGLAGPSDTQYF.

CDR3 in DNA: TGTGCCAGTAGTAGACAGGGGGCAAACACCGGGGAGCTGTTTTTT. Its translation: CASSRQGANTGELFF. The V call is TRBV19, the J call TRBJ2-2; 10 bases map to TRBD1. J lost 2 bases, V lost 4 bases, and 1 base had no gene match. Germline assignment: CDR1 LNHDA and CDR2 SQIVND (reference sequence). The CDR3 is made up of 15 amino acids.

The table lists this clone with a few counts. V usage is TRBV12-5 and J usage is TRBJ2-6, with 11 bases identical to TRBD1. Trimming at V came to 4 bases and at J to 2 bases, leaving 10 bases not matched to a gene. The CDR3 length is 19 residues. Germline V gene sequence: CDR1 LGHNT, CDR2 FRNRAP. The CDR3 nucleotides are TGTGCTAGTGGTTCACCCGCCGGGACAGGGGGGACTGGGGCCAACGTCCTGACTTTC. Translating it yields CASGSPAGTGGTGANVLTF. The full variable domain, rest sourced from reference TRBV12-5 and TRBJ2-6, is DARVTQTPRHKVTEMGQEVTMRCQPILGHNTVFWYRQTMMQGLELLAYFRNRAPLDDSGMPKDRFSAEMPDATLATLKIQPSEPRDSAVYFCASGSPAGTGGTGANVLTFGAGSRLTVL.

This clone was found once. V and J are TRBV5-1 and TRBJ2-2; 7 bases agree with TRBD2. The CDR3 loop spans 15 amino acids. The V gene's germline CDR1 is SGHRS and CDR2 YFSETQ. J gave up 2 bases and V 6 bases, and 7 bases lay outside the gene matches. The CDR3 nucleotides read TGCGCCAGCACCCCCGGGACTATTAACACCGGGGAGCTGTTTTTT. Amino acid sequence: CASTPGTINTGELFF.

This clone was observed once. The CDR3 DNA follows: TGTGCCAGCAGTGAAGCGCACAGGGGGGCACAGCCCCAGCATTTT. Protein: CASSEAHRGAQPQHF. This rearrangement joins TRBV2 to TRBJ1-5, with TRBD1 matching over 8 bases. This CDR3 spans 15 amino acids. V gave up 0 bases and J gave up 7 bases; unmatched junction bases: 5. Looked up from germline, CDR1 is SNHLY and CDR2 is FYNNEI.

The genes are TRBV5-5 and TRBJ1-1; D remains ambiguous. The CDR3 extends over 14 amino acids. With 1 base removed from V and 6 bases from J, the gap between germline ends came to 13 bases. CDR1 is SGHKS, CDR2 YYEKEE, per germline (reference sequence). CDR3 coding DNA: TGTGCCAGCAGCTTGTATCGTGGGCCTGCTGAAGCTTTCTTT. Protein: CASSLYRGPAEAFF.

The chain is built from TRBV4-1 and TRBJ2-3; D ambiguous. The CDR3 contains 10 residues. From germline, CDR1 is MGHRA and CDR2 YSYEKL. Trimming left V 11 bases short and J 5 bases short, with 8 bases between. This CDR3 is CASGQDTQYF. The DNA for the CDR3 is TGCGCCTCGGGTCAAGATACGCAGTATTTT.

J is TRBJ1-6 and V is TRBV11-2; no firm D call. The CDR3 consists of 15 residues. Germline assignment: CDR1 SGHAT and CDR2 FQNNGV. V was cut by 1 base and J by 10 bases, with 14 bases left in between. For the CDR3, the DNA is TGTGCCAGCAGCTTAGGAGGAGGGTTGGGATCACCCCTCCACTTT. Amino acid sequence: CASSLGGGLGSPLHF.

The chain recombines TRBV11-2 with TRBJ1-3, with a tentative D call TRBD1 (5 bases). The ends were cut back, 0 bases at V and 8 bases at J, with 11 bases in the middle. The CDR3 covers 14 residues. The germline CDR1 and CDR2 sequences are SGHAT and FQNNGV. CDR3 nucleotide sequence: TGTGCCAGCAGCTTAGAGGTCGTAGGGGACACCATATATTTT. It encodes CASSLEVVGDTIYF.

The chain links TRBV7-8 to TRBJ2-2, with 8 positions matching TRBD1. The V gene's germline CDR1 is SGHVS and CDR2 FQNEAQ. The CDR3 has 15 residues. Trimming at V came to 7 bases and at J to 7 bases, leaving 11 bases not matched to a gene. The DNA of the CDR3 is TGTGCCAGCACCGATACAGGGGGACGCGGCGGGGAGCTGTTTTTT. Its translation is CASTDTGGRGGELFF.

The gene calls are TRBV5-6 and TRBJ2-7, with 8 bases aligning to TRBD1. Germline CDR1 reads SGHDT; CDR2 reads YYEEEE. The ends lost 2 bases at V and 1 base at J; junction bases unmatched: 5. The CDR3 is 15 residues long. The DNA of the CDR3 is TGTGCCAGCAGCTTTATCGGACAGGGATCCTACGAGCAGTACTTC. As protein: CASSFIGQGSYEQYF.

This chain links TRBV6-1 with TRBJ1-2; unclear D gene. Trimming left V 2 bases short and J 4 bases short, with 8 bases between. The CDR3 loop spans 13 amino acids. From germline, CDR1 is MNHNS and CDR2 SASEGT. The DNA of the CDR3 is TGTGCCAGCAGTGAAAACATCATCTATGGCTACACCTTC. Its translation: CASSENIIYGYTF.

This chain links TRBV19 with TRBJ2-3; the match to TRBD1 covers 10 bases. V dropped 2 bases and J dropped 1; count of bases not matched to a gene: 3. This CDR3 is built from 16 residues. Germline V gene lookup returns CDR1 LNHDA and CDR2 SQIVND (reference sequence). This CDR3 is CASSIFGTGGTDTQYF. Written as DNA, the CDR3 is TGTGCCAGTAGTATATTTGGGACAGGGGGCACAGATACGCAGTATTTT. Full variable domain (rest looked up from reference TRBV19 and TRBJ2-3): DGGITQSPKYLFRKEGQNVTLSCEQNLNHDAMYWYRQDPGQGLRLIYYSQIVNDFQKGDIAEGYSVSREKKESFPLTVTSAQKNPTAFYLCASSIFGTGGTDTQYFGPGTRLTVL.

The chain has TRBV4-2 and TRBJ1-4; 7 nucleotides align to TRBD1. The CDR3 extends over 15 amino acids. CDR1 and CDR2 from the germline V gene are LGHNA and YNFKEQ. After removal of 6 bases from V and 1 base from J, the junction contained 5 bases not matched to a gene. CDR3 sequence: CASSQNRGTNEKLFF. CDR3 DNA: TGTGCCAGCAGTCAAAACAGGGGAACTAATGAAAAACTGTTTTTT.

The genes are TRBV4-1 and TRBJ2-2; D remains ambiguous. The CDR3 consists of 17 residues. CDR1 and CDR2 (germline): MGHRA, YSYEKL. V was shortened by 1 base and J by 1 base, with 13 bases between the two germline ends. The CDR3: CASSQVTVGLNTGELFF. The DNA for the CDR3 is TGCGCCAGCAGCCAAGTCACCGTTGGCCTGAACACCGGGGAGCTGTTTTTT.

This chain connects TRBV6-5 to TRBJ2-3; D gene unclear. This CDR3 contains 14 residues. Germline CDR1 is MNHEY and CDR2 is SVGAGI. Trimming stripped 0 bases from V and 4 bases from J, with 8 bases between. The CDR3 protein is CASSYSTTPDTQYF. The CDR3 bases are TGTGCCAGCAGTTACTCTACCACACCAGATACGCAGTATTTT.

This clone was recorded once. V is TRBV9 and J is TRBJ2-1, with 16 bases aligning to TRBD2. The V gene's germline CDR1 is SGDLS and CDR2 YYNGEE. V shed 2 bases, J shed 9 bases, and the junction held 14 bases outside the gene matches. The CDR3 totals 19 residues. The CDR3 DNA sequence: TGTGCCAGCAGCGTGAGGGGACTAGCGGGAGGGCCCGGAAGAAGTGAGCAGTTCTTC. Amino acids: CASSVRGLAGGPGRSEQFF.

V usage is TRBV18 and J usage is TRBJ2-7; D might be TRBD2 (6 bases). Per germline, CDR1 KGHSH and CDR2 LQKENI. With 6 bases removed from V and 0 bases from J, the gap between germline ends came to 12 bases. The CDR3 covers 14 residues. This chain's CDR3 is CASSFWEASYEQYF. The CDR3 DNA is TGTGCCAGCTCCTTTTGGGAGGCCTCCTACGAGCAGTACTTC.

The rearrangement joins TRBV30 to TRBJ2-5; D is ambiguous. This CDR3 comprises 12 residues. Germline V CDR1 and CDR2: GTSNPN, SVGIG (reference sequence). V shed 0 bases and J shed 1 base, with 3 bases lying between them. This CDR3 reads CAWSVFQETQYF. In DNA, the CDR3 is TGTGCCTGGAGTGTCTTCCAAGAGACCCAGTACTTC.

The chain recombines TRBV6-1 with TRBJ2-5; 8 bases agree with TRBD2. The V and J ends lost 4 bases and 3 bases, in that order; junction bases with no gene match: 22. The germline gives CDR1 MNHNS, CDR2 SASEGT. The CDR3 is made up of 20 amino acids. CDR3 sequence (DNA): TGTGCCAGCAGTGGCCTGAGCGGGGGAAGCGGGGGTCAAAAAAAAGAGACCCAGTACTTC. Translating gives CASSGLSGGSGGQKKETQYF.

The chain joins TRBV9 to TRBJ2-2; TRBD2 aligns across 9 bases. CDR1 is SGDLS and CDR2 is YYNGEE in the germline V gene. The CDR3 is 14 amino acids. The V and J ends lost 4 bases and 9 bases, in that order; junction bases with no gene match: 7. CDR3: CASSPRLADRELFF. CDR3 DNA: TGTGCCAGCAGCCCCCGACTAGCGGACCGGGAGCTGTTTTTT.

With regard to this clone: Other DNA sequences in the same sample also yield this CDR3. The gene calls are TRBV9 and TRBJ2-2; the D gene is possibly TRBD1 (6 bases). CDR3 length: 15 residues. Trimming pared 0 bases from V and 5 bases from J, leaving 11 bases between. Germline V gene data show CDR1 as SGDLS and CDR2 as YYNGEE. CDR3 nucleotides: TGTGCCAGCAGCGTAGAGGGTCAGGGGACCGGGGAGCTGTTTTTT. Its translation is CASSVEGQGTGELFF.

CDR3 DNA sequence: TGTGCCAGCAGCTTAGCTGCAGGGGCTCCTGGAAACACCATATATTTT. This sequence encodes CASSLAAGAPGNTIYF. The rearrangement links TRBV7-9 to TRBJ1-3, with D maybe TRBD1 (6 bases). The CDR3 is 16 amino acids. Germline CDR1 reads SEHNR; CDR2 reads FQNEAQ (reference sequence). V was clipped by 0 bases and J by 2 bases, with 11 bases between them.

The chain joins TRBV30 to TRBJ2-5; D gene ambiguous. This CDR3 spans 13 amino acids. Trimming shortened V by 0 bases and J by 7 bases, and 12 bases separated the two germline ends. Germline V gene sequence: CDR1 GTSNPN, CDR2 SVGIG (reference sequence). The DNA of the CDR3 is TGTGCCTGGAGTGTACAAGGTTCGGGGACCCAGTACTTC. This codes for CAWSVQGSGTQYF. Variable domain in full (rest from reference TRBV30 and TRBJ2-5): SQTIHQWPATLVQPVGSPLSLECTVEGTSNPNLYWYRQAAGRGLQLLFYSVGIGQISSEVPQNLSASRPQDRQFILSSKKLLLSDSGFYLCAWSVQGSGTQYFGPGTRLLVL.

The genes are TRBV12-3 or TRBV12-4 and TRBJ2-7, with 7 bases lining up with TRBD1. The V and J ends lost 6 bases and 7 bases, in that order; junction bases with no gene match: 9. The CDR3 sequence is 13 residues long. The CDR3 region has the DNA TGTGCCAGCAGCGTAACAGGGGTGTTGGAGCAGTACTTC. It yields the protein CASSVTGVLEQYF.

This clone has only a few counts. The chain couples TRBV6-1 to TRBJ2-7, with 9 bases aligning to TRBD1. Unmatched junction bases numbered 5, after V lost 3 bases and J lost 5 bases. There are 14 residues in the CDR3. The V gene's germline CDR1 is MNHNS and CDR2 SASEGT. The CDR3 here is CASSDGQGYNEQYF. The CDR3 DNA follows: TGTGCCAGCAGTGACGGACAGGGGTACAACGAGCAGTACTTC.

The chain uses TRBV7-2 and TRBJ2-1; 7 bases are a match to TRBD2. Germline CDR1 and CDR2: SGHTA and FQGNSA. This CDR3 region has 16 residues. V lost 1 base, J lost 7 bases, and 10 bases stayed unmatched. In DNA form, the CDR3 reads TGTGCCAGCAGCTTAGTATTCTCCTCCGGGGGGAATGAGCAGTTCTTC. Protein product: CASSLVFSSGGNEQFF.

The chain couples TRBV7-6 to TRBJ2-1; 7 bases are a match to TRBD1. With V trimmed by 0 bases and J by 7 bases, 6 bases remained unmatched. CDR1 is SGHVS, CDR2 FNYEAQ, per germline. CDR3 size: 15 residues. The CDR3 protein is CASSLARDSWNEQFF. Here the CDR3 DNA reads TGTGCCAGCAGCTTAGCCCGGGACAGTTGGAATGAGCAGTTCTTC.

The CDR3 reads CASSVGTSFYEQYF. CDR3 coding DNA: TGTGCCAGCAGTGTTGGGACTAGTTTCTACGAGCAGTACTTC. The rearrangement links TRBV2 to TRBJ2-7, with 8 nucleotides matching TRBD2. CDR1 SNHLY and CDR2 FYNNEI come from the germline V gene. J lost 3 bases, V lost 4 bases, and 5 bases had no gene match. CDR3 size: 14 residues.

V and J are TRBV6-1 and TRBJ2-1; possibly TRBD2 for D (5 bases). V lost 2 bases and J lost 4, with 15 bases in between. The CDR3 runs 16 residues. Germline V lookup: CDR1 MNHNS, CDR2 SASEGT. The CDR3 is CASSELGDLAYNEQFF. In DNA, the CDR3 is TGTGCCAGCAGTGAACTGGGAGACTTAGCATACAATGAGCAGTTCTTC.

The chain carries TRBV7-9 and TRBJ1-1; D uncertain. The V end was cut by 3 bases, the J end by 6 bases, with 8 bases between. This CDR3 is built from 12 residues. Germline-derived CDR1 and CDR2 are SEHNR and FQNEAQ (reference sequence). The CDR3 protein is CASSLRAAEAFF. The CDR3 DNA reads TGTGCCAGCAGCTTGAGGGCAGCTGAAGCTTTCTTT.